These 25 T cell receptor beta chains came from one sample sequenced in a study of blood T cells in healthy people across ages. Combining a sample-barcoded 5' primer with a J-beta primer mix, a second PCR ran for 7 to 11 cycles. TCRdb itself ran the 5' RACE reads through MiXCR, one entry per CDR3 protein. The sample consists of around 800,000 distinct CDR3 sequences, roughly 44% of them appearing once. The source material was blood. The origin of the receptors is a man aged 55-75 years in good health.

This clonotype was observed a few times. The J gene is TRBJ2-1, the V gene TRBV12-3 or TRBV12-4, with 8 bases identical to TRBD1. The junction had 12 bases not matched to a gene; V was cut back by 6 bases and J by 5 bases. CDR3 size: 16 residues. In DNA form, the CDR3 reads TGTGCCAGCAGCCTATCCCGGGACAGGATCAACAATGAGCAGTTCTTC. Its protein product is CASSLSRDRINNEQFF.

The table lists this clonotype with a count of one. This may stem from a read error, because a much larger clone lies one nucleotide away. The rearrangement uses TRBV7-9 and TRBJ2-5, with TRBD2 matching over 11 bases. The CDR3 covers 17 residues. Germline CDR1 reads SEHNR; CDR2 reads FQNEAQ (reference sequence). Trimming at V came to 7 bases and at J to 7 bases, leaving 17 bases not matched to a gene. The CDR3 spells CASTGKSSGGPRGTQYF. The CDR3 region has the DNA TGTGCCAGCACCGGAAAGTCTAGCGGGGGGCCCCGAGGGACCCAGTACTTC.

The rearrangement joins TRBV5-4 to TRBJ2-7; D call uncertain. This CDR3 has 12 residues. Between the trimmed V and J ends, which lost 1 base and 3 bases, there was a span of 5 bases. From germline, CDR1 is SGHNT and CDR2 YYREEE (reference sequence). CDR3 in DNA: TGTGCCAGCAGCTTGCCTTTCTACGAGCAGTACTTC. It specifies CASSLPFYEQYF.

The table lists this clonotype with a few counts. The rearrangement uses TRBV3-1 and TRBJ1-4; D possibly corresponds to TRBD1 (6 bases). V was pared by 4 bases and J by 5 bases, with 17 bases between. Germline CDR1 and CDR2: LGHDT and YNNKEL (reference sequence). The CDR3 is 16 residues long. In nucleotides, the CDR3 is TGTGCCAGCAGCCTATCAGGACAGACGTACAATGAAAAACTGTTTTTT. It encodes CASSLSGQTYNEKLFF. The variable domain in full, completed from reference TRBV3-1 and TRBJ1-4, reads DTAVSQTPKYLVTQMGNDKSIKCEQNLGHDTMYWYKQDSKKFLKIMFSYNNKELIINETVPNRFSPKSPDKAHLNLHINSLELGDSAVYFCASSLSGQTYNEKLFFGSGTQLSVL.

This sequence joins TRBV6-2 or TRBV6-3 and TRBJ2-5, with D possibly TRBD2 on 7 matching bases. The J call may be in error: the DNA end matches TRBJ2-7 better. CDR3 size: 15 residues. In germline, CDR1 is MNHEY, CDR2 SVGEGT. The CDR3 loop is CASSKGGSRGDEQYF. CDR3 DNA sequence: TGTGCCAGCAGTAAGGGGGGGAGCAGGGGAGACGAGCAGTACTTC.

The chain couples TRBV7-2 to TRBJ2-7, with D perhaps given as TRBD1 or TRBD2 (5 bases each). The end of the DNA fits TRBJ2-5 better, so the J call may be wrong. The CDR3 has 15 amino acids. Germline V CDR1 and CDR2: SGHTA, FQGNSA. CDR3 loop: CASSLDRDPSETQYF. DNA for the CDR3: TGTGCCAGCAGCCTGGACCGGGACCCCAGTGAGACCCAGTACTTC.

The sample holds a few counts of this clonotype. V and J are TRBV28 and TRBJ2-6, with TRBD1 matching 9 bases. The length of the CDR3 is 14 residues. Germline V gene sequence: CDR1 MDHEN, CDR2 SYDVKM. The J segment lost 8 bases and the V segment lost 3 bases, leaving 2 bases of the junction unmatched. CDR3 sequence: CASSLTGGSNVLTF. The CDR3 region has the DNA TGTGCCAGCAGTTTGACAGGGGGATCCAACGTCCTGACTTTC.

The chain has TRBV5-4 and TRBJ2-7, with TRBD1 identical over 7 bases. The CDR3 is 14 residues long. V shed 3 bases, J shed 6 bases, and the junction held 9 bases outside the gene matches. CDR1 is SGHNT, CDR2 YYREEE, per germline (reference sequence). The DNA of the CDR3 is TGTGCCAGCAGCTCCCCCGGGACAGCCGGCGAGCAGTACTTC. Translation: CASSSPGTAGEQYF.

This clonotype was found a few times. V and J are TRBV7-2 and TRBJ2-1; D may be TRBD2 (6 bases). The CDR3 is 14 amino acids. In germline, CDR1 is SGHTA, CDR2 FQGNSA. Trimming pared 7 bases from V and 9 bases from J, leaving 19 bases between. CDR3: CASTRIRGMAEQFF. CDR3 DNA: TGTGCCAGCACCAGGATACGGGGGATGGCTGAGCAGTTCTTC.

The gene calls are TRBV5-8 and TRBJ2-5, with D uncertain. The germline CDR1 and CDR2 sequences are SGHTS and YDEGEE. This CDR3 spans 13 amino acids. Deletions cut 0 bases from V and 5 bases from J, with 8 bases between. CDR3 coding DNA: TGTGCCAGCAGCTTGGATTATGTCGAGACCCAGTACTTC. Translating it yields CASSLDYVETQYF.

There are a few counts of this clonotype. This CDR3 is CASSQGVRDRASVYEQYF. The DNA of the CDR3 is TGTGCCAGCAGCCAAGGCGTCCGGGACAGGGCTTCAGTTTACGAGCAGTACTTC. The chain has TRBV3-1 and TRBJ2-7, with 9 bases lining up with TRBD1. The junction had 14 bases not matched to a gene; V was cut back by 1 base and J by 4 bases. The CDR3 covers 18 residues. Germline lookup yields CDR1 LGHDT and CDR2 YNNKEL (reference sequence).

The table lists this clonotype with a few counts. V and J are TRBV3-1 and TRBJ2-2; 7 nucleotides match TRBD1. Losses at the gene ends were 3 bases for V and 6 bases for J; bases not matched to a gene: 10. The CDR3 totals 16 residues. Germline CDR1 and CDR2: LGHDT and YNNKEL (reference sequence). The CDR3: CASSQRTGVGAGELFF. The CDR3 coding sequence is TGTGCCAGCAGCCAGAGAACAGGGGTCGGCGCCGGGGAGCTGTTTTTT.

Only a few counts were recorded for this clonotype. The V and J genes are TRBV7-2 and TRBJ1-2, with D unresolved. Trimming left V 0 bases short and J 2 bases short, with 10 bases between. Germline V gene lookup returns CDR1 SGHTA and CDR2 FQGNSA. The CDR3 length is 15 residues. The CDR3 here is CASSLAGGGNYGYTF. For the CDR3, the DNA is TGTGCCAGCAGCTTAGCGGGCGGAGGGAACTATGGCTACACCTTC.

The chain is built from TRBV10-3 and TRBJ2-7, with D unresolved. V lost 9 bases, J lost 6 bases, and 6 bases lay in between. CDR1 is ENHRY and CDR2 is SYGVKD in the germline V gene. CDR3 length: 9 amino acids. This chain's CDR3 is CAIRFEQYF. CDR3 DNA: TGTGCCATTCGGTTCGAGCAGTACTTC.

The V call is TRBV5-4, the J call TRBJ2-7; TRBD2 might be the D (6 bases). The CDR3 consists of 15 residues. Trimming shortened V by 3 bases and J by 3 bases, and 16 bases separated the two germline ends. Germline CDR1 is SGHNT and CDR2 is YYREEE (reference sequence). This CDR3 reads CASSSGGSSYYEQYF. The CDR3 nucleotides read TGTGCCAGCAGCTCCGGGGGTTCAAGCTACTACGAGCAGTACTTC.

Only a few counts were recorded for this clonotype. The CDR3 here is CASSLDRGGNQPQHF. CDR3 nucleotide sequence: TGTGCCAGCAGTTTAGATCGGGGAGGCAATCAGCCCCAGCATTTT. The chain carries TRBV12-3 or TRBV12-4 and TRBJ1-5; no clear D. The CDR3 has 15 residues. The V end was cut by 1 base, the J end by 2 bases, with 9 bases between.

The CDR3 nucleotides are TGTGCCAGCAGCGATAGTACAGTCCGCGAGCAGTACTTC. It yields the protein CASSDSTVREQYF. This chain connects TRBV3-1 to TRBJ2-4; D unclear. The J call could be wrong; TRBJ2-7 is a better fit for the DNA end. CDR1 LGHDT and CDR2 YNNKEL come from the germline V gene (reference sequence). The CDR3 runs to 13 residues.

The chain links TRBV9 to TRBJ1-2, with 9 bases lining up with TRBD1. The J segment lost 5 bases and the V segment lost 0 bases, leaving 5 bases of the junction unmatched. Germline V gene sequence: CDR1 SGDLS, CDR2 YYNGEE. The CDR3 spans 15 residues. CDR3 protein: CASSVAPGQGYGYTF. The CDR3 DNA follows: TGTGCCAGCAGCGTAGCTCCAGGACAGGGGTATGGCTACACCTTC.

The V gene is TRBV10-3, the J gene TRBJ2-3; 9 bases are a match to TRBD1. The CDR3 spans 15 residues. Trimming took 6 bases from V and 2 from J; bases not matched to a gene: 6. Germline assignment: CDR1 ENHRY and CDR2 SYGVKD. The CDR3 bases are TGTGCCATCAGGCTCGGGACAGGGCTCACAGATACGCAGTATTTT. Translation: CAIRLGTGLTDTQYF.

This clonotype was picked up many times. In DNA, the CDR3 is TGTGCCAGCAGCGTAGCCGGGACAGACCAAGAGACCCAGTACTTC. Its translation is CASSVAGTDQETQYF. The V and J genes are TRBV9 and TRBJ2-5; 7 bases line up with TRBD1. After removal of 0 bases from V and 0 bases from J, the junction contained 2 bases not matched to a gene. The CDR3 contains 15 residues. Germline loops: CDR1 SGDLS, CDR2 YYNGEE.

The chain links TRBV6-2 or TRBV6-3 to TRBJ1-2, with D hard to call. Per germline, CDR1 MNHEY and CDR2 SVGEGT. The CDR3 runs 13 residues. Trimming took off 2 bases at V and 4 bases at J, with 8 bases between the two ends. CDR3 nucleotides: TGTGCCAGCAGTTACACAGATATCTATGGCTACACCTTC. This encodes CASSYTDIYGYTF.

The rearrangement uses TRBV5-1 and TRBJ2-7, with D possibly TRBD1 on 6 matching bases. The J call is doubtful: the DNA matches TRBJ2-5 better. Germline CDR1 and CDR2: SGHRS and YFSETQ. The CDR3 extends over 11 amino acids. In DNA form, the CDR3 reads TGCGCCAACAGAGGGGGAGAGACCCAGTACTTC. This encodes CANRGGETQYF.

The chain has TRBV20-1 and TRBJ2-1, with TRBD2 matching over 8 bases. Losses at the gene ends were 1 base for V and 7 bases for J; bases not matched to a gene: 6. This CDR3 has 14 amino acids. Germline CDR1 DFQATT, CDR2 SNEGSKA (reference sequence). The CDR3 sequence is CSARVQRGSNEQFF. In DNA, the CDR3 is TGCAGTGCTAGAGTCCAGCGGGGGAGTAATGAGCAGTTCTTC.

The CDR3 DNA reads as TGCAGTGCCCCTACTAGCGGGGGGAACCAAGAGACCCAGTACTTC. Protein sequence: CSAPTSGGNQETQYF. V and J are TRBV20-1 and TRBJ2-5, with 12 positions matching TRBD2. V was clipped by 6 bases and J by 0 bases; unmatched bases: 5. The CDR3 has 15 amino acids. The germline V gene encodes CDR1 DFQATT and CDR2 SNEGSKA (reference sequence).

The chain has TRBV25-1 and TRBJ1-2, with D maybe TRBD1 (6 bases). The CDR3 consists of 13 residues. Trimming stripped 6 bases from V and 9 bases from J, with 17 bases between. The germline V gene has CDR1 MGHDK and CDR2 SYGVNS. CDR3 in amino acids: CASSEMGGVRYTF. The DNA of the CDR3 is TGTGCCAGCAGCGAGATGGGGGGCGTGCGCTACACCTTC.